Presented here are 27 T cell receptor beta chains from one specimen sequenced in a study of a mutant IDH1 vaccine in newly diagnosed glioma. Clones were sequenced by immunoSEQ multiplex PCR, and TCRdb holds only the in-frame ones, with some missing. Here the sample spans about 56,000 clones, about 80% being singletons. The time point denotes: week 47, end of study. Topical imiquimod was applied with each vaccine dose, which held 300 ug of mutant IDH1 20-mer peptide. The antigens these receptors bind are not known. The specimen comprised PBMCs, sampled from a glioma patient whose treatment included an IDH1 peptide vaccine. These receptors were obtained from a man aged 45-65 years with glioma.

This clone appeared a few times. The rearrangement links TRBV5-1 to TRBJ1-1; no reliable D call. Trimming pared 0 bases from V and 3 bases from J, leaving 12 bases between. Germline CDR1 and CDR2: SGHRS and YFSETQ. The CDR3 extends over 15 amino acids. In nucleotides, the CDR3 is TGCGCCAGCAGCTTGGTTTACAGCCTTGACACTGAAGCTTTCTTT. Encoded protein: CASSLVYSLDTEAFF.

This sequence joins TRBV25-1 and TRBJ2-1, with TRBD1 matching 7 bases. CDR1 MGHDK and CDR2 SYGVNS come from the germline V gene. The CDR3 covers 14 residues. J was trimmed by 4 bases and V by 5 bases; bases with no gene match: 5. The CDR3 DNA reads TGTGCCAGCAGTTCACCGGGACAGTACAATGAGCAGTTCTTC. Translation gives CASSSPGQYNEQFF.

The V gene is TRBV5-1, the J gene TRBJ2-3; 8 bases line up with TRBD1. CDR1 is SGHRS and CDR2 is YFSETQ in the germline V gene. Losses at the gene ends were 3 bases for V and 1 base for J; bases not matched to a gene: 1. The CDR3 extends over 14 amino acids. The CDR3 coding sequence is TGCGCCAGCAGCTCGGGACAGGGCACAGATACGCAGTATTTT. Residues: CASSSGQGTDTQYF.

V and J are TRBV5-8 and TRBJ1-1, with 11 nucleotides matching TRBD1. Trimming removed 3 bases from V and 0 bases from J; junction bases left unmatched: 1. The CDR3 length is 15 residues. Germline loops: CDR1 SGHTS, CDR2 YDEGEE. CDR3 DNA: TGTGCCAGCAGCTGGACAGGGGGCATGAACACTGAAGCTTTCTTT. This sequence encodes CASSWTGGMNTEAFF.

This clone was detected only a few times. The chain has TRBV4-2 and TRBJ2-7, with D uncertain. The V end was cut by 1 base, the J end by 6 bases, with 4 bases between. This CDR3 spans 11 amino acids. Germline CDR1 reads LGHNA; CDR2 reads YNFKEQ. The CDR3 bases are TGTGCCAGCAGCCAAGGGACCGAGCAGTACTTC. Protein sequence: CASSQGTEQYF.

The rearrangement uses TRBV7-9 and TRBJ1-1; D gene unclear. V was shortened by 3 bases and J by 0 bases, with 8 bases between the two germline ends. The CDR3 length is 14 residues. Germline V gives CDR1 SEHNR, CDR2 FQNEAQ (reference sequence). CDR3 residues: CASSFPGMNTEAFF. The CDR3 region has the DNA TGTGCCAGCAGCTTTCCAGGTATGAACACTGAAGCTTTCTTT.

This chain joins TRBV2 and TRBJ2-5, with unresolved D. In germline, CDR1 is SNHLY, CDR2 FYNNEI. The CDR3 has 14 residues. V lost 1 base and J lost 2, with 8 bases in between. The CDR3 DNA is TGTGCCAGCAGTGAAGGGAGCCATCAAGAGACCCAGTACTTC. Protein sequence: CASSEGSHQETQYF.

The V and J genes are TRBV10-3 and TRBJ2-7; D perhaps matches TRBD1 (6 bases). The CDR3 totals 14 residues. Trimming removed 6 bases at V and 2 bases at J, with 14 bases between. Germline lookup yields CDR1 ENHRY and CDR2 SYGVKD. CDR3 sequence reads: CAISLGTPTYEQYF. The CDR3, as DNA: TGTGCCATCAGCTTAGGGACACCCACCTACGAGCAGTACTTC.

This chain joins TRBV9 and TRBJ2-3, with D possibly TRBD1 on 6 matching bases. Germline V gene lookup returns CDR1 SGDLS and CDR2 YYNGEE. V was trimmed by 4 bases and J by 5 bases, leaving 11 bases between them. The CDR3 length is 13 residues. The CDR3, as DNA: TGTGCCAGCAGCCGACAGGTAGAAGATACGCAGTATTTT. This translates into CASSRQVEDTQYF.

This chain connects TRBV5-5 to TRBJ2-7; D ambiguous. Germline CDR1 is SGHKS and CDR2 is YYEKEE (reference sequence). Trimming took off 0 bases at V and 0 bases at J, with 13 bases between the two ends. The length of the CDR3 is 16 residues. For the CDR3, the DNA is TGTGCCAGCAGCTTGGCCATGGGATATGGCTCCTACGAGCAGTACTTC. This encodes CASSLAMGYGSYEQYF.

The V gene is TRBV30, the J gene TRBJ1-6; possibly TRBD1 for D (5 bases). V lost 4 bases and J 6 bases, leaving 10 bases between the germline ends. The length of the CDR3 is 13 residues. Germline CDR1 GTSNPN, CDR2 SVGIG (reference sequence). The CDR3 sequence is CAWNRDFNSPLHF. CDR3 sequence (DNA): TGTGCCTGGAACCGGGACTTTAATTCACCCCTCCACTTT.

The V gene is TRBV13, the J gene TRBJ2-4, with no clear D. Germline lookup yields CDR1 PRHDT and CDR2 FYEKMQ (reference sequence). V was cut by 2 bases and J by 2 bases, with 4 bases left in between. The CDR3 totals 13 residues. CDR3 sequence (DNA): TGTGCCAGCAGCTTAAGGACCAAAAACATTCAGTACTTC. Amino acids: CASSLRTKNIQYF.

J is TRBJ2-7 and V is TRBV14; D might be TRBD1 (6 bases). The CDR3 totals 12 residues. Per germline, CDR1 SGHDN and CDR2 FVKESK. The V end lost 4 bases, the J end lost 5 bases, and 9 bases lay between the germline ends. CDR3 in amino acids: CASSLNRDEQYF. The CDR3 region has the DNA TGTGCCAGCAGCCTGAACAGGGACGAGCAGTACTTC.

The rearrangement uses TRBV19 and TRBJ1-5; no clear D. V was clipped by 2 bases and J by 7 bases, with 9 bases between them. The germline V gene has CDR1 LNHDA and CDR2 SQIVND (reference sequence). The CDR3 runs 13 residues. The CDR3 sequence is CASSIQDSQPQHF. The CDR3 DNA is TGTGCCAGTAGTATACAGGATTCACAGCCCCAGCATTTT.

J is TRBJ1-5 and V is TRBV19, with TRBD1 as a possible D gene (6 bases). The germline V gene encodes CDR1 LNHDA and CDR2 SQIVND (reference sequence). V was cut by 8 bases and J by 0 bases, with 14 bases left in between. The CDR3 is made up of 15 amino acids. The CDR3 region is CASRGQPNSNQPQHF. The CDR3 DNA is TGTGCCAGTCGGGGACAACCGAATAGCAATCAGCCCCAGCATTTT.

The chain links TRBV7-9 to TRBJ2-2; D is unresolved. Germline V CDR1 and CDR2: SEHNR, FQNEAQ (reference sequence). Trimming removed 5 bases from V and 7 bases from J, with 14 bases in between. The CDR3 length is 14 residues. For the CDR3, the DNA is TGTGCCAGCAGCACACGAGGTGGCGGCGGGGAGCTGTTTTTT. It encodes CASSTRGGGGELFF.

This CDR3 reads CASSVGRTSGGATDTQYF. The CDR3 region has the DNA TGTGCCAGCAGCGTAGGGAGAACTAGCGGGGGGGCCACAGATACGCAGTATTTT. The genes are TRBV9 and TRBJ2-3, with 13 positions matching TRBD2. The CDR3 runs to 18 residues. V lost 0 bases, J lost 2 bases, and 6 bases stayed unmatched. CDR1 is SGDLS and CDR2 is YYNGEE in the germline V gene.

V is TRBV7-2 and J is TRBJ1-1; D gene uncertain. The germline V and J ends were trimmed by 7 bases and 5 bases, with 17 bases remaining between them. This CDR3 has 14 amino acids. Germline V gene lookup returns CDR1 SGHTA and CDR2 FQGNSA. This CDR3 reads CASTDFAGVTEAFF. The CDR3 nucleotides read TGTGCCAGCACCGATTTCGCCGGCGTGACTGAAGCTTTCTTT.

The chain carries TRBV7-2 and TRBJ1-5; 7 bases map to TRBD1. The germline V gene encodes CDR1 SGHTA and CDR2 FQGNSA. The CDR3 runs to 13 residues. V gave up 6 bases and J gave up 7 bases; unmatched junction bases: 6. The CDR3: CASRREGAQPQHF. For the CDR3, the DNA is TGTGCCAGCAGACGTGAGGGGGCGCAGCCCCAGCATTTT. Filled out from reference TRBV7-2 and TRBJ1-5, the complete variable domain reads GAGVSQSPSNKVTEKGKDVELRCDPISGHTALYWYRQSLGQGLEFLIYFQGNSAPDKSGLPSDRFSAERTGGSVSTLTIQRTQQEDSAVYLCASRREGAQPQHFGDGTRLSIL.

The V gene is TRBV30, the J gene TRBJ2-7; TRBD1 aligns across 9 bases. CDR1 is GTSNPN, CDR2 SVGIG, per germline (reference sequence). With V trimmed by 3 bases and J by 4 bases, 13 bases remained unmatched. This CDR3 is built from 16 residues. The CDR3 is CAWRLRLGTGLYEQYF. CDR3 bases: TGTGCCTGGAGATTAAGGTTGGGGACAGGGTTATACGAGCAGTACTTC.

The chain employs TRBV30 and TRBJ1-5; D not certain. CDR1 GTSNPN and CDR2 SVGIG come from the germline V gene (reference sequence). V dropped 1 base and J dropped 0 bases, with 7 bases sitting between them. This CDR3 has 14 amino acids. The CDR3 sequence: CAWSAQSSNQPQHF. The DNA for the CDR3 is TGTGCCTGGAGTGCCCAGAGTAGCAATCAGCCCCAGCATTTT.

J is TRBJ2-7 and V is TRBV10-3; 9 bases agree with TRBD1. Trimming took 6 bases from V and 5 from J; bases not matched to a gene: 11. This CDR3 spans 15 amino acids. CDR1 and CDR2 from the germline V gene are ENHRY and SYGVKD. The CDR3 nucleotides are TGTGCCATCAGGGAAACAGGGGGCCCGGCCAACGAGCAGTACTTC. Its translation: CAIRETGGPANEQYF.

This clone was observed once. The V and J genes are TRBV11-3 and TRBJ2-5; 9 positions match TRBD1. The CDR3 sequence is 13 residues long. V lost 4 bases and J lost 4; bases outside the gene matches: 1. CDR1 and CDR2 (germline): SGHNT, YENEEA. CDR3 sequence: CASSSGQGETQYF. The CDR3 DNA sequence: TGTGCCAGCAGCTCGGGACAGGGAGAGACCCAGTACTTC.

V gene TRBV9 combines with J gene TRBJ2-5; TRBD1 matches 7 bases. This CDR3 comprises 15 residues. Trimming took 5 bases from V and 0 from J; bases not matched to a gene: 7. Per germline, CDR1 SGDLS and CDR2 YYNGEE. Written as DNA, the CDR3 is TGTGCCAGCAGTCGACAGGGAATGGACCAAGAGACCCAGTACTTC. Amino acids: CASSRQGMDQETQYF.

By share of the sample, this clone is medium-sized. The rearrangement links TRBV30 to TRBJ1-1, with TRBD1 identical over 8 bases. The CDR3 spans 14 residues. Germline CDR1 reads GTSNPN; CDR2 reads SVGIG (reference sequence). Trimming took 2 bases from V and 5 from J; bases not matched to a gene: 7. The CDR3 region has the DNA TGTGCCTGGAGTCATACAGGGGGTTGGACTGAAGCTTTCTTT. This gives the protein CAWSHTGGWTEAFF.

The chain uses TRBV7-2 and TRBJ2-7, with no clear D. V lost 4 bases and J lost 1, with 14 bases in between. Germline-derived CDR1 and CDR2 are SGHTA and FQGNSA. This CDR3 spans 15 amino acids. For the CDR3, the DNA is TGTGCCAGCAGCTCCTCCACCACAAAATCCTACGAGCAGTACTTC. Translating it yields CASSSSTTKSYEQYF.

The rearrangement uses TRBV2 and TRBJ1-3; unclear D gene. Trimming took off 4 bases at V and 6 bases at J, with 4 bases between the two ends. Germline CDR1 and CDR2: SNHLY and FYNNEI. This CDR3 region has 11 residues. As DNA, the CDR3 is TGTGCCAGCAGTGTTGTAAACACCATATATTTT. Amino acids: CASSVVNTIYF.